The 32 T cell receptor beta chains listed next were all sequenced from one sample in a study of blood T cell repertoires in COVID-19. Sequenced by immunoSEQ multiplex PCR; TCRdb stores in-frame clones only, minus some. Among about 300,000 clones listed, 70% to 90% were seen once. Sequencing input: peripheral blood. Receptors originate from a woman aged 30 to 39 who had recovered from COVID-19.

CDR3 in DNA: TGTGCCAGCAGCTTAACAGGCAGAGCCTCTGGAAACACCATATATTTT. It translates to CASSLTGRASGNTIYF. J is TRBJ1-3 and V is TRBV7-6, with D perhaps TRBD1 (5 bases). The V end was cut by 2 bases, the J end by 0 bases, with 11 bases between. The CDR3 consists of 16 residues. Germline loops: CDR1 SGHVS, CDR2 FNYEAQ.

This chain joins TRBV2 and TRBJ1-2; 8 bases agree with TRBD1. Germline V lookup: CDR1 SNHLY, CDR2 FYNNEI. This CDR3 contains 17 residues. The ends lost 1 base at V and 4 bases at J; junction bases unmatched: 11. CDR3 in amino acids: CASSEVLRTGGIYGYTF. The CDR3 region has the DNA TGTGCCAGCAGTGAAGTATTAAGAACAGGGGGGATCTATGGCTACACCTTC.

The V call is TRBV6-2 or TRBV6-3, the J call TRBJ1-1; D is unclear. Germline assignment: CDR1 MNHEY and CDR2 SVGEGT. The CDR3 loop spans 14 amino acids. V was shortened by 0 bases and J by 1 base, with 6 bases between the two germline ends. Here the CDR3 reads CASSYSRRNTEAFF. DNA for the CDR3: TGTGCCAGCAGTTACTCGCGGAGGAACACTGAAGCTTTCTTT.

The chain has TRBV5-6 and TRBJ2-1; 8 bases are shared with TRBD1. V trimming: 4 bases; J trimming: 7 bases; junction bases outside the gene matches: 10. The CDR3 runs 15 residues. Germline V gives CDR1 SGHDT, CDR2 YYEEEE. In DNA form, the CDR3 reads TGTGCCAGCAGCCCCGGGGCAGGGGGCTGGAATGAGCAGTTCTTC. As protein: CASSPGAGGWNEQFF.

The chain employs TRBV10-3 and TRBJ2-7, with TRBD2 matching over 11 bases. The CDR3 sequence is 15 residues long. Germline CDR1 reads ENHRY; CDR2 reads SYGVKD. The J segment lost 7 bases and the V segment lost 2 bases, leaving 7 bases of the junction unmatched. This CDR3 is CAISELAGGTWEQYF. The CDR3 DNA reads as TGTGCCATCAGTGAGCTAGCGGGGGGAACGTGGGAGCAGTACTTC.

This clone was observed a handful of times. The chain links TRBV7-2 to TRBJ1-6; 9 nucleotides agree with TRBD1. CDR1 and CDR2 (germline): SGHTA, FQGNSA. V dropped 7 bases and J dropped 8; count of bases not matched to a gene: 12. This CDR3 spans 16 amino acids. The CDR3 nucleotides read TGTGCCAGCACCCTCAATCACAGGGGGCGGGATTCACCCCTCCACTTT. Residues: CASTLNHRGRDSPLHF.

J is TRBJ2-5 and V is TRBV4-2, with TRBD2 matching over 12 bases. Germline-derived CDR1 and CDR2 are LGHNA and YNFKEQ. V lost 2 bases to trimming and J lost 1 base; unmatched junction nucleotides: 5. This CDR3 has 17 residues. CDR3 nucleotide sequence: TGTGCCAGCAGCCAACGGACTAGCGGGGTCCCCCAAGAGACCCAGTACTTC. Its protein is CASSQRTSGVPQETQYF.

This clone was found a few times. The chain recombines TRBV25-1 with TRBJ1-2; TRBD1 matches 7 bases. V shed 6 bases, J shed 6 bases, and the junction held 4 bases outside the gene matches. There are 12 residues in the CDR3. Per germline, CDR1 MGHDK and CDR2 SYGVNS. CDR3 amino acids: CASRPQGHGYTF. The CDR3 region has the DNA TGTGCCAGCAGACCACAGGGGCATGGCTACACCTTC.

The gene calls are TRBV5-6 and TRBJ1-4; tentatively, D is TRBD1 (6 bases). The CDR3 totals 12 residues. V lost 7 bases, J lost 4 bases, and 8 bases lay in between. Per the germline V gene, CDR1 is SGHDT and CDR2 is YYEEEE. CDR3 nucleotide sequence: TGTGCCAGCGGACAGAATAATGAAAAACTGTTTTTT. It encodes CASGQNNEKLFF.

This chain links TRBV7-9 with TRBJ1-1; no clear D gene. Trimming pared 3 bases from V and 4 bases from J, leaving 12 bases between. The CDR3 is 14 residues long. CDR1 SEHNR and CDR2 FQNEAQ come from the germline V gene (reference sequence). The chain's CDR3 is CASSLMIGSTEAFF. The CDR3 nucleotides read TGTGCCAGCAGCTTGATGATCGGGAGCACTGAAGCTTTCTTT.

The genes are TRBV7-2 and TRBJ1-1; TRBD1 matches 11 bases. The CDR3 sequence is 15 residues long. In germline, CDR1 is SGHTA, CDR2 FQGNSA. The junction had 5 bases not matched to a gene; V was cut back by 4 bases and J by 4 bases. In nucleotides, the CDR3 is TGTGCCAGCAGCTGGGGACAGGGGGGCCGCACTGAAGCTTTCTTT. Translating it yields CASSWGQGGRTEAFF.

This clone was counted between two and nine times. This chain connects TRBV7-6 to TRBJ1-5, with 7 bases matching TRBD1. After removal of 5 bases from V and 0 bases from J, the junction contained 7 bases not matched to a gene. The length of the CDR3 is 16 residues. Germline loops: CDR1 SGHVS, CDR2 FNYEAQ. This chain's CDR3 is CASSPGTANSNQPQHF. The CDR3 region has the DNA TGTGCCAGCAGCCCAGGGACAGCTAATAGCAATCAGCCCCAGCATTTT.

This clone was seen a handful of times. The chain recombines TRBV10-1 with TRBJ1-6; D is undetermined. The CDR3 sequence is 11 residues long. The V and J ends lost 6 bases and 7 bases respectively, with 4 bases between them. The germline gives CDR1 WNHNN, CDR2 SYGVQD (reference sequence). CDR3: CASRQNSPLHF. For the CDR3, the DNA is TGCGCCAGCAGACAGAATTCACCCCTCCACTTT.

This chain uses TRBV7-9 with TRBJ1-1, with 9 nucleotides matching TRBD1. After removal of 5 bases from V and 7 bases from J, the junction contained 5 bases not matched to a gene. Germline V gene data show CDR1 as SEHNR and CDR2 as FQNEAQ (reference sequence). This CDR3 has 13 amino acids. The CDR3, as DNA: TGTGCCAGCAGCGTTACAGGGGGCGGTGAAGCTTTCTTT. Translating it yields CASSVTGGGEAFF.

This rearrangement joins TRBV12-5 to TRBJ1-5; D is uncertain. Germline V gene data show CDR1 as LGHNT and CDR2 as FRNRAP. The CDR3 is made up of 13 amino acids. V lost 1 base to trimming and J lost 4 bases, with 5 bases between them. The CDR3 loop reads CASGLETNQPQHF. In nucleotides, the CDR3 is TGTGCTAGTGGTTTGGAAACTAATCAGCCCCAGCATTTT. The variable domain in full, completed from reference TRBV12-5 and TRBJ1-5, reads DARVTQTPRHKVTEMGQEVTMRCQPILGHNTVFWYRQTMMQGLELLAYFRNRAPLDDSGMPKDRFSAEMPDATLATLKIQPSEPRDSAVYFCASGLETNQPQHFGDGTRLSIL.

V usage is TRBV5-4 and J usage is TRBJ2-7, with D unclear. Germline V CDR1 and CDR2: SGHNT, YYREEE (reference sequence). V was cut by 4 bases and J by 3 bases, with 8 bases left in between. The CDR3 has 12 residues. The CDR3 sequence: CASSRQNYEQYF. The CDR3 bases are TGTGCCAGCAGCCGCCAGAACTACGAGCAGTACTTC.

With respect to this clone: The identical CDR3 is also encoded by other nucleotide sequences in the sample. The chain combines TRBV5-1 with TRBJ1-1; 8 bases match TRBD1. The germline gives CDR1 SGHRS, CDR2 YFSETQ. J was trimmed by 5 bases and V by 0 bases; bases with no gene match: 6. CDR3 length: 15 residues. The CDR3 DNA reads TGCGCCAGCAGCTTGGACGACAGGGGATGGACTGAAGCTTTCTTT. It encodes CASSLDDRGWTEAFF. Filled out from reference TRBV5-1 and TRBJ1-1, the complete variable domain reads KAGVTQTPRYLIKTRGQQVTLSCSPISGHRSVSWYQQTPGQGLQFLFEYFSETQRNKGNFPGRFSGRQFSNSRSEMNVSTLELGDSALYLCASSLDDRGWTEAFFGQGTRLTVV.

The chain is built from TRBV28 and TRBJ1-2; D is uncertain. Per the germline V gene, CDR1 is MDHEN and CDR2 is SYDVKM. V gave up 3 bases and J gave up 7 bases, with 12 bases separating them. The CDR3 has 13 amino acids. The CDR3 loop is CASSFRGMGGYTF. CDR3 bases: TGTGCCAGCAGTTTTCGGGGTATGGGTGGCTACACCTTC.

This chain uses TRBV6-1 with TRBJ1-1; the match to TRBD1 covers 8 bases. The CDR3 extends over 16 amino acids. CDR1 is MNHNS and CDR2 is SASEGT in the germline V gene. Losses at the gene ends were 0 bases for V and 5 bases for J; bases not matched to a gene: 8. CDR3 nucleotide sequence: TGTGCCAGCAGTGAAGCCTGGACAGGGACTGAGACTGAAGCTTTCTTT. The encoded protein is CASSEAWTGTETEAFF.

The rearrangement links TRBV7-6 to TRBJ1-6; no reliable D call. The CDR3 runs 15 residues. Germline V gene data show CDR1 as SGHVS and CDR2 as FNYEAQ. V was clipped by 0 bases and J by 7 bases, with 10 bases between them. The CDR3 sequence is CASSLASNLNSPLHF. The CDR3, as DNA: TGTGCCAGCAGCTTAGCGTCGAACCTAAATTCACCCCTCCACTTT. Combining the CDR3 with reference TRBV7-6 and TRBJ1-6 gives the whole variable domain GAGVSQSPRYKVTKRGQDVALRCDPISGHVSLYWYRQALGQGPEFLTYFNYEAQQDKSGLPNDRFSAERPEGSISTLTIQRTEQRDSAMYRCASSLASNLNSPLHFGNGTRLTVT.

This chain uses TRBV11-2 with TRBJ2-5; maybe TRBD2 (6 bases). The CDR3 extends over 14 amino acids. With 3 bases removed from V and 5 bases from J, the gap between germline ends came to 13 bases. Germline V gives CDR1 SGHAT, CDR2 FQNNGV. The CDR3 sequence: CASSFGTHTETQYF. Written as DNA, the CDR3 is TGTGCCAGCAGCTTCGGGACTCACACGGAGACCCAGTACTTC.

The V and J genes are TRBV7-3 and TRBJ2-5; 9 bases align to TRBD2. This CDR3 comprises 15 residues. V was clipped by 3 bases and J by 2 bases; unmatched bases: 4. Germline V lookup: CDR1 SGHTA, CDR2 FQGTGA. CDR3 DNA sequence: TGTGCCAGCAGCTTCGGACTAGCGCAGCAAGAGACCCAGTACTTC. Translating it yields CASSFGLAQQETQYF.

The CDR3 protein is CASSPRGVNTEAFF. CDR3 bases: TGTGCCAGCAGCCCCAGGGGTGTGAACACTGAAGCTTTCTTT. The chain is built from TRBV6-5 and TRBJ1-1; D might be TRBD1 (6 bases). CDR1 is MNHEY and CDR2 is SVGAGI in the germline V gene. There are 14 residues in the CDR3. V was clipped by 6 bases and J by 0 bases, with 11 bases between them.

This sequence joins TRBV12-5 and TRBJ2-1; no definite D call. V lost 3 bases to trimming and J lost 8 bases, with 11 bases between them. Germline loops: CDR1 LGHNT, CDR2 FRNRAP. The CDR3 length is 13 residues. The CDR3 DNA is TGTGCTAGTGGTTTAAATAAGCGTGATGAGCAGTTCTTC. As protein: CASGLNKRDEQFF.

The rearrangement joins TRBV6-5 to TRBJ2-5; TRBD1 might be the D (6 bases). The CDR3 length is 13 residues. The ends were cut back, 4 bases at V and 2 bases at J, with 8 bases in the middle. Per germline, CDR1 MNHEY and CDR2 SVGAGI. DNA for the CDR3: TGTGCCAGCAGTTCCGACAGGCAAGAGACCCAGTACTTC. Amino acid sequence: CASSSDRQETQYF.

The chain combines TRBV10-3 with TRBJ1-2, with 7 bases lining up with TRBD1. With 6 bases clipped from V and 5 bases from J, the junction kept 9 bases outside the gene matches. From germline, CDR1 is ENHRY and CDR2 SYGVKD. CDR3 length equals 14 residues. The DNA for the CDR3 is TGTGCCATCAGCCTCGGAGGGGGCTCGTATGGCTACACCTTC. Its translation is CAISLGGGSYGYTF.

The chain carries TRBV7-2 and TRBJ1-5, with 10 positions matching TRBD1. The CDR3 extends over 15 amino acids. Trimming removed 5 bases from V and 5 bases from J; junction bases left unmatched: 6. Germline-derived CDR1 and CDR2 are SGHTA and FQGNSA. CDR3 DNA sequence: TGTGCCAGCAGCCCCGACAGGGGGCGCGATCAGCCCCAGCATTTT. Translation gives CASSPDRGRDQPQHF.

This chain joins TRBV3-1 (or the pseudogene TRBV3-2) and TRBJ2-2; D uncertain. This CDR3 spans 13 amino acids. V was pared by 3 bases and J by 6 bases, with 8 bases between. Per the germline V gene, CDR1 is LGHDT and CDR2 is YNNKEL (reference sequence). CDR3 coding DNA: TGTGCCAGCAGCCATTTAGTCCCCGGGGAGCTGTTTTTT. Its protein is CASSHLVPGELFF.

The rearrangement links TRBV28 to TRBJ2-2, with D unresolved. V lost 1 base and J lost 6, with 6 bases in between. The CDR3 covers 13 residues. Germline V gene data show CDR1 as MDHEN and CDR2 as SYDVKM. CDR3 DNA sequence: TGTGCCAGCAGTTTATCCGTCGCCGGGGAGCTGTTTTTT. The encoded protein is CASSLSVAGELFF.

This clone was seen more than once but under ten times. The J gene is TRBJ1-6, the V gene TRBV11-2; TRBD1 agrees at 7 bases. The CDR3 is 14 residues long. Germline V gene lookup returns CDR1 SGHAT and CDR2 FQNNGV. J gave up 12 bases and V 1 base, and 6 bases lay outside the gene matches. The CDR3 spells CASSLGQGQEPLHF. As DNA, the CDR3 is TGTGCCAGCAGCTTAGGACAGGGTCAAGAACCCCTCCACTTT.

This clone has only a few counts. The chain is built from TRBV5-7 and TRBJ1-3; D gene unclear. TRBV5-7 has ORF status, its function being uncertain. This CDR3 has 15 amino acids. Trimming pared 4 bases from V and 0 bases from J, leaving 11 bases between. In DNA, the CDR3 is TGTGCCAGCAGCCCAAGACGGAGCTCTGGAAACACCATATATTTT. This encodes CASSPRRSSGNTIYF.

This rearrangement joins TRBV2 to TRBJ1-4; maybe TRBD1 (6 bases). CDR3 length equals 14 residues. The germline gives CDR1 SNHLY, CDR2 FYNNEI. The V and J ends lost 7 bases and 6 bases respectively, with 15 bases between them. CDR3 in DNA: TGTGCCAGCACTCCCCGGACAGCAGATGAAAAACTGTTTTTT. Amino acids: CASTPRTADEKLFF.